This T cell receptor (beta chain) was identified in a study of T cell repertoires in aging, cancer and after chemotherapy. Whole-study context: Paired samples before and after chemotherapy came from chronic lymphocytic leukemia patients on fludarabine- or bendamustine-based regimens. Findings of the study overall: Untreated cancer patients had significantly lower blood TCR diversity than age-matched healthy donors. Hematological cancer patients had lymphoid organ infiltration that may impair thymic emigration or T cell expansion. Rebound thymic output was suggested by rising median generation probability during chemotherapy in each cancer cohort.

Rearranged V-D-J TRB sequences were amplified with a mixed TRB-A/B primer pool. A single record per CDR3 protein comes from TCRdb applying MiXCR to the multiplex PCR reads. The table includes under 8,500 distinct CDR3 sequences, about 32% detected once. TCR beta rearrangements were amplified from peripheral blood genomic DNA. In this sample, this clonotype is medium-sized (0.01 to 0.1%). Its cognate antigen is unknown. CDR3 length equals 17 residues. The V and J ends lost 6 bases and 2 bases, in that order; junction bases with no gene match: 10. From germline, CDR1 is MNHEY and CDR2 SVGAGI. The V gene is TRBV6-5, the J gene TRBJ2-3, with 11 bases that match TRBD1. The sequence was obtained from a human donor with a blood cancer. Material for sequencing was blood. The CDR3 loop is CASRTKGTGGVTDTQYF. In DNA form, the CDR3 reads TGTGCCAGCAGGACAAAGGGGACAGGGGGAGTCACAGATACGCAGTATTTT.